One sample yielded the 21 T cell receptor beta chains listed below, sequenced in a study of T cell repertoires in cytomegalovirus infection. No antigen has been identified for these receptors. TCRdb analysed the reads with MiXCR anew, one entry per CDR3 protein. The sample gives about 160,000 distinct CDR3 sequences, about 20% of which show up once; 25% is in the top ten. This specimen was CD8+ T cells from cultured PBMCs, taken from culture after CMV antigen stimulation. All receptors come from a human donor in good health (CMV status not recorded). Some clones in this sample may be carry-over from other donors' samples.

CDR3 in amino acids: CASTSGRNYGYTF. The CDR3 nucleotides are TGTGCCAGCACCTCCGGACGGAACTATGGCTACACCTTC. The chain joins TRBV7-2 to TRBJ1-2; D gene unclear. The germline gives CDR1 SGHTA, CDR2 FQGNSA. The V end was cut by 7 bases, the J end by 2 bases, with 11 bases between. The CDR3 has 13 residues.

This clonotype was counted a few times. The V gene is TRBV6-5, the J gene TRBJ1-1; D remains unclear. The germline V and J ends were trimmed by 2 bases and 2 bases, with 9 bases remaining between them. Germline V gives CDR1 MNHEY, CDR2 SVGAGI. This CDR3 is built from 14 residues. The CDR3, as DNA: TGTGCCAGCAGTTACGATAACAGCAACACTGAAGCTTTCTTT. This translates into CASSYDNSNTEAFF.

V is TRBV7-6 and J is TRBJ2-5; the D is unclear. The CDR3 loop spans 15 amino acids. CDR1 is SGHVS and CDR2 is FNYEAQ in the germline V gene. V was trimmed by 2 bases and J by 2 bases, leaving 12 bases between them. The chain's CDR3 is CASSLLPTPQETQYF. The CDR3, as DNA: TGTGCCAGCAGCTTATTGCCGACTCCTCAAGAGACCCAGTACTTC.

V usage is TRBV6-6 and J usage is TRBJ1-5; no clear D. Trimming shortened V by 5 bases and J by 7 bases, and 12 bases separated the two germline ends. Germline V lookup: CDR1 MNHNY, CDR2 SVGAGI (reference sequence). The CDR3 runs to 13 residues. CDR3 DNA: TGTGCCAGCAGTGATGGGGTGGCGCAGCCCCAGCATTTT. This codes for CASSDGVAQPQHF.

CDR3 nucleotides: TGTGCCAGCACGGACGGGACCGCTGGTGGCTACACCTTC. It specifies CASTDGTAGGYTF. The chain couples TRBV9 to TRBJ1-2; a weak D match, TRBD1 (5 bases). CDR1 SGDLS and CDR2 YYNGEE come from the germline V gene. Trimming pared 6 bases from V and 7 bases from J, leaving 16 bases between. This CDR3 contains 13 residues.

The sample holds a few counts of this clonotype. The gene calls are TRBV4-3 and TRBJ2-6; D gene unclear. V dropped 4 bases and J dropped 3 bases, with 7 bases sitting between them. Germline lookup yields CDR1 LGHNA and CDR2 YSLEER. The length of the CDR3 is 14 residues. The CDR3: CASSPMRGANVLTF. The CDR3 coding sequence is TGCGCCAGCAGCCCAATGCGTGGGGCCAACGTCCTGACTTTC.

The V gene is TRBV7-9, the J gene TRBJ2-1; unclear D gene. The CDR3 runs 13 residues. The ends were cut back, 5 bases at V and 10 bases at J, with 15 bases in the middle. The germline V gene encodes CDR1 SEHNR and CDR2 FQNEAQ (reference sequence). The CDR3 bases are TGTGCCAGCAGCCATCCCAGGAGTAAGGAGCAGTTCTTC. Its protein product is CASSHPRSKEQFF.

Many counts were recorded for this clonotype. The rearrangement uses TRBV19 and TRBJ2-1; TRBD2 matches 9 bases. Germline-derived CDR1 and CDR2 are LNHDA and SQIVND (reference sequence). The ends lost 1 base at V and 3 bases at J; junction bases unmatched: 4. The CDR3 consists of 16 residues. The CDR3 here is CASSIGLAEIYNEQFF. DNA of the CDR3: TGTGCCAGTAGTATAGGACTAGCGGAGATCTACAATGAGCAGTTCTTC. Drawing the rest from reference TRBV19 and TRBJ2-1, the complete variable domain is DGGITQSPKYLFRKEGQNVTLSCEQNLNHDAMYWYRQDPGQGLRLIYYSQIVNDFQKGDIAEGYSVSREKKESFPLTVTSAQKNPTAFYLCASSIGLAEIYNEQFFGPGTRLTVL.

This sequence joins TRBV4-1 and TRBJ2-1; D uncertain. The CDR3 runs to 14 residues. Trimming cost V 0 bases and J 6 bases, with 9 bases left between them. Per the germline V gene, CDR1 is MGHRA and CDR2 is YSYEKL. The CDR3 sequence: CASSQDRVGNEQFF. The CDR3 nucleotides read TGCGCCAGCAGCCAAGATCGGGTCGGCAATGAGCAGTTCTTC.

V usage is TRBV29-1 and J usage is TRBJ2-6, with D possibly TRBD2 on 6 matching bases. There are 18 residues in the CDR3. Trimming took off 3 bases at V and 2 bases at J, with 20 bases between the two ends. Germline-derived CDR1 and CDR2 are SQVTM and ANQGSEA. CDR3 coding DNA: TGCAGCGTTGAGGAGGGAAACAGATTTACAGCTGGGGCCAACGTCCTGACTTTC. This gives the protein CSVEEGNRFTAGANVLTF. Complete variable domain (other parts from reference TRBV29-1 and TRBJ2-6): SAVISQKPSRDICQRGTSLTIQCQVDSQVTMMFWYRQQPGQSLTLIATANQGSEATYESGFVIDKFPISRPNLTFSTLTVSNMSPEDSSIYLCSVEEGNRFTAGANVLTFGAGSRLTVL.

The chain recombines TRBV7-2 with TRBJ1-6, with 7 bases that match TRBD1. Germline values: CDR1 SGHTA, CDR2 FQGNSA. Unmatched junction bases numbered 8, after V lost 1 base and J lost 8 bases. CDR3 length: 16 residues. The CDR3: CASSLEGWQGDSPLHF. The CDR3 region has the DNA TGTGCCAGCAGCTTAGAGGGTTGGCAGGGGGATTCACCCCTCCACTTT. Complete variable domain (other parts from reference TRBV7-2 and TRBJ1-6): GAGVSQSPSNKVTEKGKDVELRCDPISGHTALYWYRQSLGQGLEFLIYFQGNSAPDKSGLPSDRFSAERTGGSVSTLTIQRTQQEDSAVYLCASSLEGWQGDSPLHFGNGTRLTVT.

This clonotype was picked up one time. This chain uses TRBV4-1 with TRBJ1-5; weak D call: TRBD1 (5 bases). V lost 5 bases to trimming and J lost 3 bases, with 14 bases between them. The germline V gene has CDR1 MGHRA and CDR2 YSYEKL. This CDR3 comprises 15 residues. CDR3 DNA sequence: TGCGCCAGCAGCTTTTCGGCGGGGACCAATCAGCCCCAGCATTTT. Its translation is CASSFSAGTNQPQHF.

V usage is TRBV29-1 and J usage is TRBJ1-2; no firm D call. Germline V gene sequence: CDR1 SQVTM, CDR2 ANQGSEA. The CDR3 loop spans 13 amino acids. V dropped 2 bases and J dropped 6 bases, with 13 bases sitting between them. The CDR3 spells CSVEPGWKDGYTF. The CDR3 DNA follows: TGCAGCGTTGAACCCGGGTGGAAGGATGGCTACACCTTC.

This clonotype was observed a few times. V is TRBV9 and J is TRBJ1-1; 9 bases map to TRBD1. Per germline, CDR1 SGDLS and CDR2 YYNGEE. V lost 4 bases, J lost 5 bases, and 9 bases stayed unmatched. The CDR3 is made up of 15 amino acids. CDR3 nucleotide sequence: TGTGCCAGCAGCACCCGGACAGGGGAAGGAACTGAAGCTTTCTTT. It yields the protein CASSTRTGEGTEAFF.

This clonotype has only a few counts. V is TRBV4-1 and J is TRBJ1-2, with no clear D. The CDR3 is made up of 19 amino acids. Looked up from germline, CDR1 is MGHRA and CDR2 is YSYEKL. V was pared by 2 bases and J by 0 bases, with 22 bases between. This CDR3 reads CASSQRRIGHSRTNYGYTF. CDR3 nucleotides: TGCGCCAGCAGCCAACGAAGGATTGGGCATTCGCGAACTAACTATGGCTACACCTTC.

The chain recombines TRBV6-2 or TRBV6-3 with TRBJ1-1; D uncertain. The CDR3 spans 14 residues. The V gene lost 7 bases and the J gene lost 0 bases, with 12 bases spanning the gap. Germline V gene sequence: CDR1 MNHEY, CDR2 SVGEGT. The CDR3 coding sequence is TGTGCCAGCACTCCGGAGTACTTGAACACTGAAGCTTTCTTT. It translates to CASTPEYLNTEAFF.

The gene calls are TRBV4-3 and TRBJ2-5, with TRBD1 matching 7 bases. This CDR3 contains 15 residues. Germline lookup yields CDR1 LGHNA and CDR2 YSLEER. J was trimmed by 4 bases and V by 1 base; bases with no gene match: 6. The CDR3 nucleotides are TGCGCCAGCAGCCAAGTAACAGGGGATCGAGAGACCCAGTACTTC. Amino acids: CASSQVTGDRETQYF.

The sample holds a few counts of this clonotype. The V and J genes are TRBV7-8 and TRBJ2-5; no firm D call. The V gene lost 7 bases and the J gene lost 3 bases, with 18 bases spanning the gap. Germline V gene data show CDR1 as SGHVS and CDR2 as FQNEAQ. The CDR3 is 15 residues long. The CDR3 sequence is CASNALGVGEETQYF. The DNA of the CDR3 is TGTGCCAGCAACGCGTTGGGCGTTGGGGAAGAGACCCAGTACTTC.

In its sample, this clonotype was seen once. At one end the junction does not follow the germline gene, possibly because of a read error. The CDR3 sequence: CDSTPTNEKLFF. The CDR3 DNA reads TGTGACAGCACACCAACTAATGAAAAACTGTTTTTT. The V gene is TRBV28, the J gene TRBJ1-4; D is ambiguous. The CDR3 is made up of 12 amino acids. The germline V gene encodes CDR1 MDHEN and CDR2 SYDVKM.

This clonotype came up many times. This chain connects TRBV28 to TRBJ2-7, with 8 bases matching TRBD2. The CDR3 runs 16 residues. J was trimmed by 2 bases and V by 3 bases; bases with no gene match: 9. CDR1 is MDHEN and CDR2 is SYDVKM in the germline V gene. As DNA, the CDR3 is TGTGCCAGCAGTTTTCCCGGGGGGGCCCTTACCTACGAGCAGTACTTC. Amino acids: CASSFPGGALTYEQYF.

CDR3 protein: CASSYFERGRGNQPQHF. The CDR3 coding sequence is TGTGCCAGCAGTTACTTCGAGCGGGGCCGAGGCAATCAGCCCCAGCATTTT. The chain carries TRBV6-2 or TRBV6-3 and TRBJ1-5; possibly TRBD1 for D (5 bases). Trimming left V 1 base short and J 2 bases short, with 15 bases between. This CDR3 contains 17 residues. Germline V gives CDR1 MNHEY, CDR2 SVGEGT.